The clone carrying this TCR beta chain has only a few counts. Next came a second PCR, run for about 7 to 12 cycles, which used a sample-barcoded 5' primer along with a J-beta primer mix. Using its own MiXCR run on the 5' RACE reads, TCRdb lists one record per CDR3 protein. The profile shows 580,000 or so distinct CDR3 sequences, more than 45% of them singletons. The data were taken from a study of blood T cells in healthy people across ages. The authors drew 8 to 10 milliliters of peripheral blood from each donor. Researchers isolated at least 6 million PBMCs per sample. V was clipped by 1 base and J by 0 bases, with 9 bases between them. From germline, CDR1 is SGHRS and CDR2 YFSETQ. The CDR3 spans 15 residues.

The V and J genes are TRBV5-1 and TRBJ2-3; D is uncertain. Material: blood. The receptor was derived from a man older than 75 in good health. This CDR3 is CASSLPDGSTDTQYF. DNA for the CDR3: TGCGCCAGCAGCTTGCCGGACGGTAGCACAGATACGCAGTATTTT.